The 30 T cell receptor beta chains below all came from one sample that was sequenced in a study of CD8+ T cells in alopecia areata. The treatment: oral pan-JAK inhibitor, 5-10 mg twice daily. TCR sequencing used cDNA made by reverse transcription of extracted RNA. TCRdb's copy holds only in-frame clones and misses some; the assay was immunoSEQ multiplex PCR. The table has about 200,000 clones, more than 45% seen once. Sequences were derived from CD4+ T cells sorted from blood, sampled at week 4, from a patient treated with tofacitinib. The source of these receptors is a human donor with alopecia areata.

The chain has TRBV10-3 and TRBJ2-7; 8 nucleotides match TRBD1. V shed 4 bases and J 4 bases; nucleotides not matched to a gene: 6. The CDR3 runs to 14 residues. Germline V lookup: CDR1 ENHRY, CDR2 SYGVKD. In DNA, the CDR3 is TGTGCCATCAGTGGCACAGGGGGACATTACGAGCAGTACTTC. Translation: CAISGTGGHYEQYF.

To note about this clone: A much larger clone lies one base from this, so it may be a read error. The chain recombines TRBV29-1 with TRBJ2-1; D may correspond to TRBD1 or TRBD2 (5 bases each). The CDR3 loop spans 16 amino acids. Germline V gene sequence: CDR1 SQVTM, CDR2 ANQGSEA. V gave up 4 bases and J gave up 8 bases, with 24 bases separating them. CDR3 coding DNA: TGCAGCGTTGTTGTGGGGGTCAATCATAGGGCATATGAGCAGTTCTTC. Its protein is CSVVVGVNHRAYEQFF.

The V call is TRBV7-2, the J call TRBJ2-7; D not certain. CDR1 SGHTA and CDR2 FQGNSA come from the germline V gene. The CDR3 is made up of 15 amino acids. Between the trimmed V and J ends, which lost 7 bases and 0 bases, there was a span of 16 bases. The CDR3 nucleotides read TGTGCCAGCAAGATTGGCCCCTCCTCCTCCTACGAGCAGTACTTC. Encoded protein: CASKIGPSSSYEQYF.

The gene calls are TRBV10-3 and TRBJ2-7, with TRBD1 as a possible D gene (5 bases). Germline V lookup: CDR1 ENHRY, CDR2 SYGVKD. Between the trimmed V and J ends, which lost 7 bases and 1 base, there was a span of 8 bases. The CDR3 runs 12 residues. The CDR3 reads CAIKDTSYEQYF. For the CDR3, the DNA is TGTGCCATCAAGGACACTTCCTACGAGCAGTACTTC.

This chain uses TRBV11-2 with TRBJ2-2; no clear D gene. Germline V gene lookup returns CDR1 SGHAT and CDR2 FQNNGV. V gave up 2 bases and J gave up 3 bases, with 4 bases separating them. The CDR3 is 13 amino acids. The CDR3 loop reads CASSLSDTGELFF. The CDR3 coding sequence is TGTGCCAGCAGCTTAAGTGACACCGGGGAGCTGTTTTTT.

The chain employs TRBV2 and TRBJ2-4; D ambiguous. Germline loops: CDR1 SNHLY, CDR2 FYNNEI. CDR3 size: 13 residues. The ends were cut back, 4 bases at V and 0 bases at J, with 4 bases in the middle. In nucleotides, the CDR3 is TGTGCCAGCAGTGGCGGAGCCAAAAACATTCAGTACTTC. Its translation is CASSGGAKNIQYF.

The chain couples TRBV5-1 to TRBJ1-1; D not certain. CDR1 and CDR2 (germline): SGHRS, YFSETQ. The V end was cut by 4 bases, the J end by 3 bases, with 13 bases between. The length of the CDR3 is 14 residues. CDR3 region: CASSPNPTDTEAFF. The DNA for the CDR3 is TGCGCCAGCAGCCCGAATCCTACTGACACTGAAGCTTTCTTT.

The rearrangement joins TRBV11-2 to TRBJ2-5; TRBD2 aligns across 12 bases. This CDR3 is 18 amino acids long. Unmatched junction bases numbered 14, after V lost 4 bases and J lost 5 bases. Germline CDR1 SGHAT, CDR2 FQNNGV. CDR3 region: CASSSGRLAGGKEETQYF. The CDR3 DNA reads TGTGCCAGCAGCTCAGGCAGGCTAGCGGGGGGGAAAGAGGAGACCCAGTACTTC.

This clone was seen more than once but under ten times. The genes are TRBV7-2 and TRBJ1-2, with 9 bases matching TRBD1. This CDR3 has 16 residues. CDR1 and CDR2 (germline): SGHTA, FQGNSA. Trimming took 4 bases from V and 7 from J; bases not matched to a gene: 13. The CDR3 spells CASSSRTGVLVGGYTF. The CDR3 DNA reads TGTGCCAGCAGCTCACGGACAGGGGTCTTGGTCGGTGGCTACACCTTC. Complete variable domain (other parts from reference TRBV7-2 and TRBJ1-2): GAGVSQSPSNKVTEKGKDVELRCDPISGHTALYWYRQSLGQGLEFLIYFQGNSAPDKSGLPSDRFSAERTGGSVSTLTIQRTQQEDSAVYLCASSSRTGVLVGGYTFGSGTRLTVV.

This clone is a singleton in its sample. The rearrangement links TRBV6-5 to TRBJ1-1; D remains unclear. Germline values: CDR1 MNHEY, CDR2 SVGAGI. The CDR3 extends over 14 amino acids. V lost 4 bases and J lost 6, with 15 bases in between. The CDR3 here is CASSSHRGLSEAFF. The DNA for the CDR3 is TGTGCCAGCAGTTCGCACCGAGGGTTATCTGAAGCTTTCTTT.

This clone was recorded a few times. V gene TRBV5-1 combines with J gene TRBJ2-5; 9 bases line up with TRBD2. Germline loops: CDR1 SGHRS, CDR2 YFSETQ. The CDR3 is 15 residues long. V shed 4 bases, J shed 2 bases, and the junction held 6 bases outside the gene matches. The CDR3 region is CASSQSGGQQETQYF. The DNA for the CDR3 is TGCGCCAGCAGCCAGAGCGGGGGGCAGCAAGAGACCCAGTACTTC.

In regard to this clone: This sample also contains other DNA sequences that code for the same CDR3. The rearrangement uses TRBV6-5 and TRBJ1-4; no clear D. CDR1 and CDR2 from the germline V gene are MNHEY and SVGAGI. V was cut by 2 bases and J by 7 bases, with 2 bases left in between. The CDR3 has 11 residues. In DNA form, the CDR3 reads TGTGCCAGCAGTTACGGTGAAAAACTGTTTTTT. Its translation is CASSYGEKLFF.

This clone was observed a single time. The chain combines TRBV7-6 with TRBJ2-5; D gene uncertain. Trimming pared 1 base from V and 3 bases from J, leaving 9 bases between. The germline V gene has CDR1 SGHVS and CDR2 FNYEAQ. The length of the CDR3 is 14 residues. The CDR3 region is CASSLVDAKETQYF. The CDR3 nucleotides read TGTGCCAGCAGCTTAGTGGACGCTAAAGAGACCCAGTACTTC.

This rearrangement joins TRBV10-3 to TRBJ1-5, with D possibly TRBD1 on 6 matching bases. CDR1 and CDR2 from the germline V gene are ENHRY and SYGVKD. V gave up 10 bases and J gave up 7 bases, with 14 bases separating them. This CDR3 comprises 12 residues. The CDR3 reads CASPRGKQPQHF. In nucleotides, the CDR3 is TGTGCCAGCCCTAGGGGGAAACAGCCCCAGCATTTT.

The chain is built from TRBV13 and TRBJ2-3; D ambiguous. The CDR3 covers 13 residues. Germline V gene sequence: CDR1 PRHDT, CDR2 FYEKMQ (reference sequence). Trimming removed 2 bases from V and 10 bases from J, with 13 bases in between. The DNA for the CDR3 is TGTGCCAGCAGCTTACGTGGTTCCGCGGCGCAGTATTTT. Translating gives CASSLRGSAAQYF. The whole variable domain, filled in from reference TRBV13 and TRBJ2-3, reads AAGVIQSPRHLIKEKRETATLKCYPIPRHDTVYWYQQGPGQDPQFLISFYEKMQSDKGSIPDRFSAQQFSDYHSELNMSSLELGDSALYFCASSLRGSAAQYFGPGTRLTVL.

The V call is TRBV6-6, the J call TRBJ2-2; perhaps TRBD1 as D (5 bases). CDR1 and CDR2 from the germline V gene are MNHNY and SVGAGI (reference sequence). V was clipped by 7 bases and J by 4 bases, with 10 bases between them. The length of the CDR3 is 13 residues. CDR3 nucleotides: TGTGCCAGCAAAATGGGGCGCACCGGGGAGCTGTTTTTT. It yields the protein CASKMGRTGELFF.

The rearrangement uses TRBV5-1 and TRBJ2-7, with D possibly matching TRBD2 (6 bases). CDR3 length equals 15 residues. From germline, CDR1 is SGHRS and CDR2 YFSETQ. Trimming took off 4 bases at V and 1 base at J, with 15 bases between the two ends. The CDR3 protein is CASSPEGGGSYEQYF. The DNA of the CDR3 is TGCGCCAGCAGCCCGGAGGGTGGGGGATCCTACGAGCAGTACTTC.

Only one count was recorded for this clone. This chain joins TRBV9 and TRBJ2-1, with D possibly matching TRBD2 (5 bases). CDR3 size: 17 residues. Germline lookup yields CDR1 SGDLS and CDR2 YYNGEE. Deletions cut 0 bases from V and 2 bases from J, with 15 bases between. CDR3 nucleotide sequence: TGTGCCAGCAGCGTAGGGTTAGCACTAGAGCCCTACAATGAGCAGTTCTTC. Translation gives CASSVGLALEPYNEQFF.

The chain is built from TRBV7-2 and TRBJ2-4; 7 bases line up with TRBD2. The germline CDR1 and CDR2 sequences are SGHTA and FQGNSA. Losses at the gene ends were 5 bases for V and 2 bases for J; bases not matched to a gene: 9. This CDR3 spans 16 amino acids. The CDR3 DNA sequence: TGTGCCAGCAGCAAACCGACTAGCTGGTCCAAAAACATTCAGTACTTC. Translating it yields CASSKPTSWSKNIQYF.

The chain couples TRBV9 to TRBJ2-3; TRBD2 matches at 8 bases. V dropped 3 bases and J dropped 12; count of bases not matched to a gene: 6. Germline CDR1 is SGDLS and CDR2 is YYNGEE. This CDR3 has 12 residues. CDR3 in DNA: TGTGCCAGCAGCGATACCGGGACTAGTCAGTATTTT. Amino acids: CASSDTGTSQYF.

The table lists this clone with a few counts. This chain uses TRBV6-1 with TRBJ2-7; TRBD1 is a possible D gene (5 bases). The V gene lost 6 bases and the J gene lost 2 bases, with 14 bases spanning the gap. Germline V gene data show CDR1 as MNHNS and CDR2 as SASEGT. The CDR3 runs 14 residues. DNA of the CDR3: TGTGCCAGCAGACCTCCCGGACAAGCCTACGAGCAGTACTTC. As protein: CASRPPGQAYEQYF.

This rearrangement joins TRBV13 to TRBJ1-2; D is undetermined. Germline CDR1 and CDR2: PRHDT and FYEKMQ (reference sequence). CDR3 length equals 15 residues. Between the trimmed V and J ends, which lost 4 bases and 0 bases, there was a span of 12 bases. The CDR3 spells CASSSRTAANYGYTF. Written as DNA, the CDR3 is TGTGCCAGCAGCTCCCGGACGGCAGCTAACTATGGCTACACCTTC.

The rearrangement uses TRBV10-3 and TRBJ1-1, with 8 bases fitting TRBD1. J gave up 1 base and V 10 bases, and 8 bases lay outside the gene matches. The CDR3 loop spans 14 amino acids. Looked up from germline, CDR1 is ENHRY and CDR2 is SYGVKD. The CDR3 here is CATTAGTGNTEAFF. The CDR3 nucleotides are TGTGCCACCACGGCAGGGACAGGGAACACTGAAGCTTTCTTT.

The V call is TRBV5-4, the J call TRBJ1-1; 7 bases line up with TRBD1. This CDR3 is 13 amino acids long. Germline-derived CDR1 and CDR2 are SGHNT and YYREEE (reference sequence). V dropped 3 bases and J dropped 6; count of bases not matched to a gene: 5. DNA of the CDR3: TGTGCCAGCAGCTGGACAGGAGGCCCTGAAGCTTTCTTT. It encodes CASSWTGGPEAFF. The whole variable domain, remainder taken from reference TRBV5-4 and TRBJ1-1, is ETGVTQSPTHLIKTRGQQVTLRCSSQSGHNTVSWYQQALGQGPQFIFQYYREEENGRGNFPPRFSGLQFPNYSSELNVNALELDDSALYLCASSWTGGPEAFFGQGTRLTVV.

The CDR3 loop reads CASSFRLKDIQYF. The CDR3 DNA is TGTGCCAGCAGTTTCCGACTAAAGGACATTCAGTACTTC. This chain uses TRBV6-5 with TRBJ2-4, with D possibly matching TRBD2 (5 bases). Trimming left V 4 bases short and J 8 bases short, with 12 bases between. This CDR3 has 13 residues. Germline V gene sequence: CDR1 MNHEY, CDR2 SVGAGI.

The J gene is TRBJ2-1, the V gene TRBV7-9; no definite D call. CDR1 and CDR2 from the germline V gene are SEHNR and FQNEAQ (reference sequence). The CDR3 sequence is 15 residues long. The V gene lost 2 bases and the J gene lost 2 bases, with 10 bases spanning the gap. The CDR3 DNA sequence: TGTGCCAGCAGCTTAAAATTGGCAGCCTACAATGAGCAGTTCTTC. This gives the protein CASSLKLAAYNEQFF.

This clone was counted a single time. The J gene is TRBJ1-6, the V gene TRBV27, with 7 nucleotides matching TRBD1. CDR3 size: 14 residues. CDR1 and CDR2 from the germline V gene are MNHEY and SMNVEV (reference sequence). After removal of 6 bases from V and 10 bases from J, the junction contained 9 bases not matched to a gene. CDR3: CASRDDRVRSPLHF. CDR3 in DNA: TGTGCCAGCAGGGATGACAGGGTTCGGTCACCCCTCCACTTT.

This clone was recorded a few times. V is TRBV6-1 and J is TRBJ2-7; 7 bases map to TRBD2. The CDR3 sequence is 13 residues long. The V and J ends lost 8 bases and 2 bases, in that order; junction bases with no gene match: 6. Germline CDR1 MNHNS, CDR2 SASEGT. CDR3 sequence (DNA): TGTGCCAGCCGGGGAGGGACCACCTACGAGCAGTACTTC. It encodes CASRGGTTYEQYF.

For the CDR3, the DNA is TGCAGCGTTGAAGGCCCCCCGATAGGGAGAAACACTGAAGCTTTCTTT. Translating it yields CSVEGPPIGRNTEAFF. The chain couples TRBV29-1 to TRBJ1-1; unclear D gene. Germline lookup yields CDR1 SQVTM and CDR2 ANQGSEA. Trimming removed 1 base at V and 2 bases at J, with 17 bases between. The CDR3 consists of 16 residues.

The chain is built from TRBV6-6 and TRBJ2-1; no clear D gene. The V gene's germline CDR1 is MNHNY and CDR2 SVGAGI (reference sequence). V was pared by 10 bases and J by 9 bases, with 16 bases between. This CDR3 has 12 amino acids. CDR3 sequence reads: CATSSPPPEQFF. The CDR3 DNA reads TGTGCCACCTCGAGCCCCCCGCCTGAGCAGTTCTTC.